These 21 T cell receptor beta chains were sequenced from one sample in a study of cytomegalovirus exposure and HLA in healthy donors (dated 2017 in TCRdb). Library prep was done by the immunoSEQ multiplex PCR assay. For the multiplex PCR, a mixture combining 60 forward primers for TCR Vbeta segments and 13 reverse primers for TCR Jbeta segments was used. Imported from immuneACCESS, the table was reduced by TCRdb to in-frame sequences with V and J called. These copies leave out some clones; in studies compared against another copy, an unresolved V gene accounts for under half, and the cause of the remainder is not known. For this sample there are approximately 110,000 clones; 65% to 75% appear just once. The ten biggest clones cover 11% of the sample. The sequencing input was PBMCs. Receptors were obtained from a man aged 35 to 55 in good health and CMV-seropositive.

This clone was found a few times. CDR3 in amino acids: CASSEGTGTSDEQYV. The CDR3 nucleotides read TGTGCCAGCAGTGAAGGAACCGGGACTAGTGACGAGCAGTACGTC. This chain joins TRBV6-1 and TRBJ2-7; TRBD2 matches at 8 bases. The V gene's germline CDR1 is MNHNS and CDR2 SASEGT. V lost 1 base, J lost 5 bases, and 7 bases stayed unmatched. CDR3 size: 15 residues.

This chain joins TRBV29-1 and TRBJ2-1; the D gene is possibly TRBD1 (6 bases). Germline CDR1 and CDR2: SQVTM and ANQGSEA. V lost 3 bases and J 0 bases, leaving 15 bases between the germline ends. This CDR3 comprises 16 residues. The CDR3 here is CSVDTYGGPSYNEQFF. The CDR3 coding sequence is TGCAGCGTTGATACTTATGGGGGCCCCTCCTACAATGAGCAGTTCTTC.

This chain uses TRBV5-8 with TRBJ2-7; tentative D call: TRBD1 (5 bases). CDR1 is SGHTS, CDR2 YDEGEE, per germline. The CDR3 extends over 13 amino acids. Trimming took 6 bases from V and 1 from J, leaving 11 bases between them. In nucleotides, the CDR3 is TGTGCCAGCACCCTGACAGAGTCCTACGAGCAGTACGTC. Translated, it gives CASTLTESYEQYV.

The rearrangement joins TRBV2 to TRBJ2-7; possibly TRBD2 for D (6 bases). CDR1 SNHLY and CDR2 FYNNEI come from the germline V gene. This CDR3 region has 15 residues. Deletions cut 6 bases from V and 6 bases from J, with 21 bases between. CDR3 in DNA: TGTGCCAGCAGAGGGACTGATGCTATTTCGCCCGAGCAGTACGTC. Translation gives CASRGTDAISPEQYV.

The V call is TRBV30, the J call TRBJ2-2, with 9 bases identical to TRBD2. The CDR3 has 15 amino acids. After removal of 1 base from V and 5 bases from J, the junction contained 5 bases not matched to a gene. CDR1 GTSNPN and CDR2 SVGIG come from the germline V gene (reference sequence). Written as DNA, the CDR3 is TGTGCCTGGAGTGGGACTAGCGCACGAACCGGGGAGCTGTTTTTT. It yields the protein CAWSGTSARTGELFF.

The rearrangement joins TRBV19 to TRBJ1-2; 12 bases line up with TRBD1. J gave up 8 bases and V 5 bases, and 21 bases lay outside the gene matches. This CDR3 comprises 19 residues. CDR1 and CDR2 from the germline V gene are LNHDA and SQIVND (reference sequence). CDR3 bases: TGTGCCAGTAGTTCGGTCTATACCGGGACAGGGGGCCTCTTGAACGGCTACACCTTC. As protein: CASSSVYTGTGGLLNGYTF.

CDR3 bases: TGTGCCAGCAGCCAAGGGGGCGAGACCCAGTACTTC. It yields the protein CASSQGGETQYF. This chain uses TRBV4-2 with TRBJ2-5; the D gene is possibly TRBD1 (5 bases). The V gene lost 1 base and the J gene lost 5 bases, with 5 bases spanning the gap. The CDR3 runs 12 residues. CDR1 LGHNA and CDR2 YNFKEQ come from the germline V gene.

The rearrangement uses TRBV7-3 and TRBJ2-3; TRBD2 matches 7 bases. The CDR3 has 15 residues. After removal of 4 bases from V and 2 bases from J, the junction contained 6 bases not matched to a gene. CDR1 is SGHTA, CDR2 FQGTGA, per germline. The CDR3 nucleotides read TGTGCCAGCAGCTCCCAGGCGGGGGACACAGATACGCAGTATTTT. Protein: CASSSQAGDTDTQYF.

V usage is TRBV10-1 and J usage is TRBJ2-3; 11 positions match TRBD2. Germline assignment: CDR1 WNHNN and CDR2 SYGVQD (reference sequence). V was pared by 5 bases and J by 6 bases, with 4 bases of the junction left unmatched. CDR3 length equals 14 residues. CDR3 region: CASSPSGRWDTQYF. CDR3 nucleotide sequence: TGCGCCAGCAGTCCTAGCGGGAGGTGGGATACGCAGTATTTT.

CDR3 sequence: CASTKETQYF. The CDR3 nucleotides are TGTGCCAGCACCAAAGAGACCCAGTACTTC. The chain joins TRBV9 to TRBJ2-5; D is ambiguous. CDR1 SGDLS and CDR2 YYNGEE come from the germline V gene. Trimming shortened V by 6 bases and J by 3 bases, and 3 bases separated the two germline ends. This CDR3 comprises 10 residues.

V and J are TRBV2 and TRBJ2-7, with D uncertain. The CDR3 loop spans 13 amino acids. The germline gives CDR1 SNHLY, CDR2 FYNNEI. The ends were cut back, 4 bases at V and 6 bases at J, with 13 bases in the middle. The CDR3 DNA reads as TGTGCCAGCAGTGTGGGTGCAGGTCCCGAGCAGTACGTC. Translated: CASSVGAGPEQYV.

The chain combines TRBV7-9 with TRBJ1-2; 11 bases are shared with TRBD1. The CDR3 is 17 amino acids. CDR1 and CDR2 (germline): SEHNR, FQNEAQ (reference sequence). The J segment lost 4 bases and the V segment lost 5 bases, leaving 12 bases of the junction unmatched. CDR3: CASSIRDRGLEGYGYTF. The CDR3 DNA reads TGTGCCAGCAGCATCCGGGACAGGGGGTTGGAAGGCTATGGCTACACCTTC. Filled out from reference TRBV7-9 and TRBJ1-2, the complete variable domain reads DTGVSQNPRHKITKRGQNVTFRCDPISEHNRLYWYRQTLGQGPEFLTYFQNEAQLEKSRLLSDRFSAERPKGSFSTLEIQRTEQGDSAMYLCASSIRDRGLEGYGYTFGSGTRLTVV.

The V gene is TRBV7-9, the J gene TRBJ2-5, with 8 bases aligning to TRBD1. The V segment lost 5 bases and the J segment 1 base; nucleotides outside the gene matches: 3. This CDR3 has 14 amino acids. The germline CDR1 and CDR2 sequences are SEHNR and FQNEAQ (reference sequence). Here the CDR3 reads CASSQDRGQETQYF. The DNA of the CDR3 is TGTGCCAGCAGCCAAGACAGGGGCCAAGAGACCCAGTACTTC.

The rearrangement joins TRBV6-5 to TRBJ2-7; a possible D gene is TRBD2 (6 bases). The germline gives CDR1 MNHEY, CDR2 SVGAGI. V lost 6 bases, J lost 5 bases, and 11 bases lay in between. The CDR3 runs to 12 residues. DNA of the CDR3: TGTGCCAGCAGCCCTCGGACTAACGAGCAGTACTTC. Protein product: CASSPRTNEQYF.

The V gene is TRBV5-1, the J gene TRBJ1-2; TRBD1 might be the D (6 bases). The V and J ends lost 3 bases and 1 base respectively, with 19 bases between them. The CDR3 contains 17 residues. CDR1 SGHRS and CDR2 YFSETQ come from the germline V gene. This chain's CDR3 is CASSSEPGTSFNYGYTF. Here the CDR3 DNA reads TGCGCCAGCAGCTCCGAGCCCGGGACATCATTTAACTATGGCTACACCTTC.

Here the CDR3 DNA reads TGCGCCAGCAGTAGCGGGAGGGCCGAGACCCAGTACTTC. Its translation: CASSSGRAETQYF. The chain has TRBV10-2 and TRBJ2-5; 10 bases map to TRBD2. Germline trimming cut 5 bases from V and 5 bases from J; bases unmatched to any gene: 2. The germline CDR1 and CDR2 sequences are WSHSY and SAAADI. The CDR3 has 13 amino acids.

This chain uses TRBV5-4 with TRBJ1-2; perhaps TRBD1 as D (5 bases). CDR3 size: 14 residues. Trimming left V 4 bases short and J 2 bases short, with 12 bases between. The germline V gene encodes CDR1 SGHNT and CDR2 YYREEE (reference sequence). In DNA form, the CDR3 reads TGTGCCAGCAGCCCGGGACTTTTCAACTATGGCTACACCTTC. This encodes CASSPGLFNYGYTF. Based on the CDR3 plus reference TRBV5-4 and TRBJ1-2, the full variable domain is ETGVTQSPTHLIKTRGQQVTLRCSSQSGHNTVSWYQQALGQGPQFIFQYYREEENGRGNFPPRFSGLQFPNYSSELNVNALELDDSALYLCASSPGLFNYGYTFGSGTRLTVV.

This clone was found a few times. V and J are TRBV10-3 and TRBJ2-6; D possibly corresponds to TRBD2 (7 bases). Germline CDR1 ENHRY, CDR2 SYGVKD. This CDR3 is built from 17 residues. V was cut by 4 bases and J by 0 bases, with 13 bases left in between. The CDR3, as DNA: TGTGCCATCAGTGGGGAGGGGGGGGCCTCTGGGGCCAACGTCCTGACTTTC. Translation: CAISGEGGASGANVLTF.

The rearrangement joins TRBV19 to TRBJ1-4; 7 positions agree with TRBD1. CDR3 length: 14 residues. The V gene end was trimmed by 5 bases and the J gene end by 8 bases; junction bases not matched to a gene: 8. Looked up from germline, CDR1 is LNHDA and CDR2 is SQIVND (reference sequence). CDR3 nucleotide sequence: TGTGCCAGTAGTCGTGCAGGGGGAAGAGAAAAACTGTTTTTT. This encodes CASSRAGGREKLFF.

The J gene is TRBJ2-7, the V gene TRBV11-3, with 9 positions matching TRBD1. In germline, CDR1 is SGHNT, CDR2 YENEEA. V shed 5 bases, J shed 0 bases, and the junction held 5 bases outside the gene matches. This CDR3 spans 15 amino acids. The CDR3 coding sequence is TGTGCCAGCAGCCCCGGACAGGGGAGCTCCTACGAGCAGTACTTC. Protein product: CASSPGQGSSYEQYF.

The chain is built from TRBV4-2 and TRBJ2-1; D might be TRBD1 (6 bases). Germline CDR1 and CDR2: LGHNA and YNFKEQ. Trimming shortened V by 4 bases and J by 8 bases, and 18 bases separated the two germline ends. The CDR3 contains 15 residues. The CDR3 sequence: CASSPQGGPRYEQFF. CDR3 nucleotide sequence: TGTGCCAGCAGCCCACAGGGTGGCCCCAGATATGAGCAGTTCTTC.